This TCR beta chain is drawn from a study of Graves' ophthalmopathy and Graves' hyperthyroidism. Broader study findings: The majority of expanded thyroid clonotypes above 0.001 frequency also occurred in blood.

This clonotype was seen many times. Antigen specificity is unknown. CDR3 regions of TCR beta were amplified from RNA transcripts. Amplification began with first-round RT-PCR using HTBI primers, then second-round multiplex PCR was performed. TCRdb re-derived calls from the multiplex PCR reads in MiXCR, one entry per CDR3 protein. The table has around 1.1 million distinct CDR3 sequences, about 40% seen once. V dropped 5 bases and J dropped 6 bases, with 8 bases sitting between them. The germline V gene has CDR1 SGHRS and CDR2 YFSETQ. The CDR3 is 12 residues long. This TCR was recovered from an adult man with Graves' hyperthyroidism. This chain links TRBV5-1 with TRBJ2-2, with D unclear. Material: peripheral blood or thyroid tissue (not recorded which). CDR3 loop: CASRVDAGELFF. DNA of the CDR3: TGCGCCAGCAGAGTAGATGCCGGGGAGCTGTTTTTT.